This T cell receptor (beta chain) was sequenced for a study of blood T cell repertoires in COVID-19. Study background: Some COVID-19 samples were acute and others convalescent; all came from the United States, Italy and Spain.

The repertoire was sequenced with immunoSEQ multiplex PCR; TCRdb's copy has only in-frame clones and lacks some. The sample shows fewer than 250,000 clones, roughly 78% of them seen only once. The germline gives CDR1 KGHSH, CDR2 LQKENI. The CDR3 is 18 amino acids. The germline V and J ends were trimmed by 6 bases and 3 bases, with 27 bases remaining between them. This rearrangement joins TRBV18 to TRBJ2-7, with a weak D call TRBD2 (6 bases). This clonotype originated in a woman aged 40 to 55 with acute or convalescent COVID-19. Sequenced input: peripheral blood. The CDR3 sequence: CASSTYPIYGGSLYEQYF. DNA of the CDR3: TGTGCCAGCTCGACATACCCGATTTACGGGGGATCCCTCTACGAGCAGTACTTC.